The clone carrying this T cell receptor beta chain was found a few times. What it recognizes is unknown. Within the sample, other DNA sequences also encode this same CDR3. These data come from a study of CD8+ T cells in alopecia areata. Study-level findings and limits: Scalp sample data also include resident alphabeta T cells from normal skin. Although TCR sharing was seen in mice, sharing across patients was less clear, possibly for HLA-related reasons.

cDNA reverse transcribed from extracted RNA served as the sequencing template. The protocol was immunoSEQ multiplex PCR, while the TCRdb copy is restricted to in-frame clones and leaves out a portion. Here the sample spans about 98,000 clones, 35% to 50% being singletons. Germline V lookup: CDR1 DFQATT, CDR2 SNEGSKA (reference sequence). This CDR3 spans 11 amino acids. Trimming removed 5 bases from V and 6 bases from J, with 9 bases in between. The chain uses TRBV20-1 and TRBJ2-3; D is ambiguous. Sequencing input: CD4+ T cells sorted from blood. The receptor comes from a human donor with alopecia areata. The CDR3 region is CSARNLDTQYF. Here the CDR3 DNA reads TGCAGTGCTCGTAATTTGGATACGCAGTATTTT.